The 21 T cell receptor beta chains presented below share a single source sample, sequenced in a study of glioma-infiltrating T cells. Using RNA template, CDR3s of TCR alpha and beta were amplified with iRepertoire arm-PCR. TCRdb passed the multiplex PCR reads through MiXCR, listing each CDR3 protein once. The table shows 400,000 or so distinct CDR3 sequences, with more than 35% occurring only once. The sequenced sample was glioma tissue, nonneoplastic brain tissue, or PBMCs (not recorded which). All receptors come from a human donor with low-grade glioma or glioblastoma, undergoing nonglioma brain surgery, or in good health (not recorded which).

V and J are TRBV10-3 and TRBJ2-1, with D unresolved. The CDR3 contains 13 residues. Germline-derived CDR1 and CDR2 are ENHRY and SYGVKD. Trimming stripped 3 bases from V and 3 bases from J, with 6 bases between. The CDR3 region has the DNA TGTGCCATCAGTGATGGGCGCTACAATGAGCAGTTCTTC. Its translation: CAISDGRYNEQFF.

V gene TRBV2 combines with J gene TRBJ2-1, with D possibly matching TRBD2 (5 bases). Germline V CDR1 and CDR2: SNHLY, FYNNEI. The CDR3 sequence is 15 residues long. The ends were cut back, 5 bases at V and 6 bases at J, with 17 bases in the middle. The CDR3 reads CASSSNGPEGNEQFF. As DNA, the CDR3 is TGTGCCAGCAGTTCTAATGGACCAGAGGGCAATGAGCAGTTCTTC.

This clonotype was picked up a small number of times. This chain connects TRBV29-1 to TRBJ1-1; the D is unclear. CDR1 SQVTM and CDR2 ANQGSEA come from the germline V gene. The CDR3 has 13 residues. Deletions cut 6 bases from V and 6 bases from J, with 17 bases between. The CDR3 DNA follows: TGCAGCGTCGTACCTTCATCCGGGGCTGAAGCTTTCTTT. Its translation is CSVVPSSGAEAFF.

On this clonotype: This clone may be a read error of a much larger clone one base away. The chain carries TRBV20-1 and TRBJ2-3; 10 bases match TRBD2. Germline lookup yields CDR1 DFQATT and CDR2 SNEGSKA (reference sequence). CDR3 length equals 15 residues. This CDR3 reads CSAPLAGVGTNTQYF. As DNA, the CDR3 is TGCAGTGCTCCTCTAGCGGGAGTAGGCACAAATACGCAGTATTTT.

Points on this clonotype: A clone one base away is much larger, so this may be a read error. The missing conserved phenylalanine or tryptophan at the end of this CDR3 makes a read error likely. The chain employs TRBV6-1 and TRBJ2-1; TRBD2 aligns across 7 bases. The germline V gene has CDR1 MNHNS and CDR2 SASEGT. The CDR3 runs 15 residues. V dropped 6 bases and J dropped 0; count of bases not matched to a gene: 5. The CDR3 nucleotides are TGTGCCAGCAGCTGGGACTACCTCTCCTACAATGAGCAGTTCCTC. This gives the protein CASSWDYLSYNEQFL.

On this clonotype: The junction departs from the called germline gene at one end, perhaps through a read error. The chain combines TRBV6-5 with TRBJ1-3; D remains unclear. CDR3 length equals 14 residues. Germline V gene data show CDR1 as MNHEY and CDR2 as SVGAGI. The CDR3 nucleotides read TGTGCCAGCCGGGGTTCAAGCCCTGGAGACACCATATATTTT. Protein product: CASRGSSPGDTIYF.

This clonotype was recorded many times. The chain has TRBV6-2 or TRBV6-3 and TRBJ2-1; D is undetermined. Trimming took off 6 bases at V and 8 bases at J, with 8 bases between the two ends. Germline values: CDR1 MNHEY, CDR2 SVGEGT. The CDR3 extends over 11 amino acids. The CDR3 DNA reads TGTGCCAGCAGGGAATACGATGAGCAGTTCTTC. Translated, it gives CASREYDEQFF.

The J gene is TRBJ2-5, the V gene TRBV20-1; D is perhaps TRBD2 (5 bases). The V gene lost 4 bases and the J gene lost 4 bases, with 19 bases spanning the gap. The germline V gene encodes CDR1 DFQATT and CDR2 SNEGSKA (reference sequence). The CDR3 is made up of 15 amino acids. The CDR3 region is CSAIPQARGGETQYF. The CDR3 DNA reads TGCAGTGCTATTCCCCAAGCCCGGGGTGGAGAGACCCAGTACTTC.

Turning to this clonotype: A much larger clone lies a single base off, so this may be a read error. The chain couples TRBV20-1 to TRBJ2-1, with a tentative D call TRBD2 (6 bases). The germline V gene encodes CDR1 DFQATT and CDR2 SNEGSKA (reference sequence). The CDR3 extends over 15 amino acids. Deletions cut 6 bases from V and 3 bases from J, with 18 bases between. The CDR3 sequence: CSATLAPVDYNEQFF. In DNA form, the CDR3 reads TGCAGTGCCACACTAGCCCCCGTCGACTACAATGAGCAGTTCTTC.

On this clonotype: At one of its ends the junction is not consistent with the germline gene, which may arise from a read error. CDR3 region: CARSYGRSTDTQYF. Here the CDR3 DNA reads TGTGCCAGAAGTTACGGGAGGAGCACAGATACGCAGTATTTT. This rearrangement joins TRBV6-5 to TRBJ2-3; TRBD2 matches at 7 bases. The length of the CDR3 is 14 residues. Germline loops: CDR1 MNHEY, CDR2 SVGAGI.

The chain uses TRBV28 and TRBJ1-6; D remains ambiguous. The V and J ends lost 6 bases and 6 bases respectively, with 18 bases between them. The CDR3 contains 16 residues. Germline V gene data show CDR1 as MDHEN and CDR2 as SYDVKM. The CDR3 bases are TGTGCCAGCAGCTCCCCCCCCCCGGCTTCTAATTCACCCCTCCACTTT. Its protein product is CASSSPPPASNSPLHF.

This clonotype has a count of ten or more. The V gene is TRBV20-1, the J gene TRBJ2-3, with D possibly being TRBD1 (7 bases). Trimming took off 3 bases at V and 6 bases at J, with 13 bases between the two ends. The CDR3 runs to 13 residues. Looked up from germline, CDR1 is DFQATT and CDR2 is SNEGSKA (reference sequence). In DNA form, the CDR3 reads TGCAGTGCTAGGGTACAGGGGAGGGATACGCAGTATTTT. Translating gives CSARVQGRDTQYF.

The chain is built from TRBV20-1 and TRBJ2-5; D unresolved. The length of the CDR3 is 13 residues. Trimming left V 8 bases short and J 0 bases short, with 13 bases between. Germline V gives CDR1 DFQATT, CDR2 SNEGSKA (reference sequence). CDR3 in amino acids: CSPPPPYQETQYF. For the CDR3, the DNA is TGCAGTCCGCCTCCCCCGTACCAAGAGACCCAGTACTTC.

V and J are TRBV20-1 and TRBJ2-1; no clear D. This CDR3 region has 15 residues. The V end lost 6 bases, the J end lost 8 bases, and 23 bases lay between the germline ends. Germline-derived CDR1 and CDR2 are DFQATT and SNEGSKA (reference sequence). This CDR3 is CSAQDARSPYDEQFF. CDR3 bases: TGCAGTGCCCAGGACGCTCGTTCACCTTACGATGAGCAGTTCTTC.

Comment on this clonotype: Being one base from a much bigger clone, this may be a read error. The chain is built from TRBV6-6 and TRBJ1-4, with unresolved D. The CDR3 sequence is 15 residues long. The germline V and J ends were trimmed by 0 bases and 7 bases, with 12 bases remaining between them. From germline, CDR1 is MNHNY and CDR2 SVGAGI (reference sequence). The CDR3 loop reads CASSYSRLDGEKLFF. The CDR3 coding sequence is TGTGCCAGCAGTTACTCTCGGCTCGACGGTGAAAAACTGTTTTTT.

CDR3 in DNA: TGTGCCAGCAGTTTTAGACCTCTACAGACAGATACGCAGTATTTT. Protein product: CASSFRPLQTDTQYF. The gene calls are TRBV6-4 and TRBJ2-3; D not resolved. The germline CDR1 and CDR2 sequences are MRHNA and SNTAGT. The ends were cut back, 5 bases at V and 3 bases at J, with 15 bases in the middle. The CDR3 is 15 residues long.

The chain couples TRBV7-6 to TRBJ2-7; tentatively, D is TRBD2 (6 bases). Trimming pared 5 bases from V and 6 bases from J, leaving 17 bases between. CDR1 is SGHVS, CDR2 FNYEAQ, per germline. CDR3 length: 14 residues. CDR3 bases: TGTGCCAGCAGCATCGCTCCGGGGGTAGGCGAGCAGTACTTC. Translation gives CASSIAPGVGEQYF.

This sequence joins TRBV25-1 and TRBJ1-1; D ambiguous. The CDR3 loop spans 12 amino acids. Trimming pared 9 bases from V and 12 bases from J, leaving 20 bases between. Germline V CDR1 and CDR2: MGHDK, SYGVNS. As DNA, the CDR3 is TGTGCCAGTCACCCAACCCGCGGCAATTCTTTCTTT. It is translated as CASHPTRGNSFF.

The chain has TRBV20-1 and TRBJ1-1, with a tentative D call TRBD1 (6 bases). The germline V gene has CDR1 DFQATT and CDR2 SNEGSKA (reference sequence). V lost 0 bases and J lost 3, with 11 bases in between. CDR3 length equals 14 residues. CDR3 DNA: TGCAGTGCTAGAGATCTGGGGGGGCACACTGAAGCTTTCTTT. Translating gives CSARDLGGHTEAFF.

V is TRBV20-1 and J is TRBJ1-2; D gene unclear. The CDR3 loop spans 12 amino acids. Trimming shortened V by 0 bases and J by 4 bases, and 6 bases separated the two germline ends. Germline V CDR1 and CDR2: DFQATT, SNEGSKA (reference sequence). CDR3 loop: CSARDVGYGYTF. In DNA, the CDR3 is TGCAGTGCTAGAGATGTTGGCTATGGCTACACCTTC.

Comments on this clonotype: The germline gene is not matched at one end of the junction; a read error may be the cause. The chain is built from TRBV6-2 or TRBV6-3 and TRBJ1-4, with D possibly being TRBD1 (5 bases). Germline V gene sequence: CDR1 MNHEY, CDR2 SVGEGT. The CDR3 length is 14 residues. CDR3 amino acids: CASSTGGGNEELFF. The CDR3 nucleotides read TGTGCCAGCTCGACCGGGGGGGGGAATGAAGAACTGTTTTTT.